This T cell receptor (beta chain) was sequenced in a study of T-cell memory formation after mild COVID-19. CDR1 is SGHTA and CDR2 is FQGTGA in the germline V gene. This CDR3 has 16 amino acids. V gave up 3 bases and J gave up 4 bases; unmatched junction bases: 6. Study-level results: Some clones that responded turned up in pre-infection memory, which suggests that cross-reactive memory joined in. Unconfirmed was the SARS-CoV-2 specificity of second-wave clones that peaked on day 37. Clones which contracted sat mainly in CM and EM if CD4+, and in EMRA if CD8+.

Employing constant-segment primers, 5'RACE generated TCR alpha and TCR beta cDNA libraries bearing sample barcodes and UMIs. TCRdb re-analysed the 5' RACE reads in MiXCR, keeping a single row per CDR3 protein. This sample carries around 260,000 distinct CDR3 sequences, 16% of them seen once, and the ten largest clones take over 20%. The sample holds a few counts of this clonotype. Its antigen is not identified. The sequencing input was PBMCs or a T cell subset sorted from them (not recorded which). This clonotype was obtained from a man aged 18 to 29 who had mild COVID-19 (a few samples of this study predate the infection). Cell type and time point are not known. The rearrangement joins TRBV7-3 to TRBJ2-3, with 11 positions matching TRBD2. The CDR3: CASSFSGGASADTQYF. The CDR3 DNA reads as TGTGCCAGCAGCTTTAGCGGGGGGGCGTCGGCAGATACGCAGTATTTT.